This TCR beta chain was observed in a study of blood T cell repertoires in COVID-19. Overall study: COVID-19 samples from acute and convalescent phases originated in the United States, Italy and Spain.

This CDR3 contains 14 residues. The V gene lost 2 bases and the J gene lost 0 bases, with 5 bases spanning the gap. Germline V gives CDR1 KGHSH, CDR2 LQKENI. This table comes from immunoSEQ multiplex PCR, and its TCRdb copy is limited to in-frame clones, with some not included. The top ten clones hold roughly 16% of a sample with some 250,000 clones, around 86% of them seen once. Participants had their cohort set by participant-reported clinical history. All recovered Cohort 3 donors got two negative PCRs, got clearance, or saw symptom resolution. Input material: PBMCs or T cells enriched from blood (not recorded which). The chain uses TRBV18 and TRBJ2-1; possibly TRBD1 for D (5 bases). The receptor comes from a man aged 18 to 29 who had recovered from COVID-19. Written as DNA, the CDR3 is TGTGCCAGCTCACCAGGGGCCTCCTACAATGAGCAGTTCTTC. Translation gives CASSPGASYNEQFF. Full variable domain (remainder filled in from reference TRBV18 and TRBJ2-1): NAGVMQNPRHLVRRRGQEARLRCSPMKGHSHVYWYRQLPEEGLKFMVYLQKENIIDESGMPKERFSAEFPKEGPSILRIQQVVRGDSAAYFCASSPGASYNEQFFGPGTRLTVL.